This T cell receptor beta chain was obtained from a study of identical twins. General study findings and limits: Out-of-frame alpha sequences shared by twins were enriched for low generation probability. Within beta out-of-frame sequences, the excess sharing observed between twins was weaker.

The CDR3 totals 14 residues. The germline V and J ends were trimmed by 4 bases and 1 base, with 7 bases remaining between them. Germline V gene data show CDR1 as LGHNA and CDR2 as YSLEER. Template switching (which added a universal primer site) was used, and cDNA carried unique molecular identifiers. MiXCR, applied by TCRdb to the 5' RACE reads, yields one record per CDR3 protein. Of about 700,000 distinct CDR3 sequences in the sample, 8.6% were seen once. Turning to this clonotype: Its antigen is undetermined.

The same sample was also used in a study of yellow fever vaccine responses in identical twins.

This chain uses TRBV4-3 with TRBJ2-2; a weak D match, TRBD2 (6 bases). Input material: PBMCs. The TCR originated in a woman aged 18-35 years in good health. Here the CDR3 reads CASSRGENTGELFF. CDR3 coding DNA: TGCGCCAGCAGCCGGGGGGAGAACACCGGGGAGCTGTTTTTT.